This is a list of T cell receptor beta chains from one sample in a study of blood T cell repertoires in COVID-19. Here immunoSEQ multiplex PCR was the method, and the copy in TCRdb shows in-frame clones only, minus some. Of about 97,000 clones in the sample, about 83% are singletons; the top ten hold over 9.5%. Sequenced input: peripheral blood. The receptors were sampled from a man aged 40-49 years with active or convalescent COVID-19. Both conserved end residues are trimmed from each CDR3. D genes are given only for firm matches. The listing skips clone size in some rows; elsewhere it reads once, few, many or a size class.

J	size	D	V	CDR3
TRBJ2-7	once	-	TRBV3-1/TRBV3-2	ASSHSTTGEQY
TRBJ2-1	-	-	TRBV29-1	SVDGFRKSSYNEQF
TRBJ2-1	once	-	TRBV9	ASSSGLPYNEQF
TRBJ1-2	-	TRBD1	TRBV6-5	ASRRRQGGGYT
TRBJ1-1	once	-	TRBV12-3/TRBV12-4	ATLQMNTEAF
TRBJ1-6	-	-	TRBV5-1	ASSLVPSSYNSPLH
TRBJ1-1	-	-	TRBV21-1	ASSETGRTEAF
TRBJ2-4	-	TRBD1	TRBV7-2	ASSSRTGENRNIQY
TRBJ2-5	once	-	TRBV7-3	ASSHSGDQETQY
TRBJ1-6	-	-	TRBV6-6	ASIMTSSNSPLH
TRBJ1-2	-	TRBD1	TRBV6-2/TRBV6-3	ASSSELTGRRGYT
TRBJ1-1	-	TRBD1	TRBV19	ASNRGDEAF
TRBJ2-5	-	-	TRBV2	ASNRGFLETQY
TRBJ1-2	once	-	TRBV25-1	ASSDQTELYGYT
TRBJ1-6	-	-	TRBV18	ASSLARPGNSPLH
TRBJ1-3	few	TRBD1	TRBV19	ASSSDRGPGNTIY
TRBJ1-4	-	-	TRBV27	ASSFGGGKLF
TRBJ2-7	-	-	TRBV11-2	ASARVQRPYEQY
TRBJ1-1	-	-	TRBV29-1	STGTEAF
TRBJ1-1	-	TRBD1	TRBV5-1	ASSLGTGEVGNTEAF
TRBJ1-1	-	-	TRBV10-3	AISDSRVDEAF
TRBJ1-4	-	TRBD1	TRBV5-1	ASSPGDRGVPEEKLF
TRBJ1-5	-	-	TRBV6-5	ASSSRGAGNQPQH
TRBJ2-7	-	TRBD1	TRBV12-5	ASGLYWDSSNHEQY
TRBJ2-7	-	TRBD1	TRBV25-1	ASSKAGGLGSYEQY
TRBJ1-6	-	-	TRBV12-3/TRBV12-4	ASSLGGPSPLH
TRBJ2-4	-	TRBD2	TRBV5-4	ASSWGLAGGRDIQY
TRBJ2-1	-	-	TRBV6-4	ASSITGTYNEQF
TRBJ2-3	-	-	TRBV21-1	ASSALGFPAGTQY
TRBJ1-2	-	-	TRBV14	ASSPGVSYGYT
TRBJ1-1	-	-	TRBV24-1	ATSDPPRVPEAF
TRBJ2-5	-	-	TRBV5-5	ASSKGGPNQETQY
TRBJ1-5	few	TRBD1	TRBV19	ASSISGGEQPQH
TRBJ2-7	once	-	TRBV5-1	ASSLRQGGNDEQY
TRBJ2-1	-	TRBD1	TRBV5-1	ASSPWTGPLEQQF
TRBJ1-1	-	TRBD1	TRBV15	ATSRGGQGKGYTEAF
TRBJ1-1	-	-	TRBV7-9	ASSTPSTVNTEAF
TRBJ1-6	-	TRBD1	TRBV13	ASSLRRQGDNSPLH
TRBJ1-4	-	TRBD1	TRBV30	AWSTGEAKLF
TRBJ2-1	-	-	TRBV27	ASRQLISYNEQF
TRBJ1-4	-	-	TRBV18	ASSPSGLTRNEKLF
TRBJ2-7	-	TRBD1	TRBV18	ASSRTGFGYEQY
TRBJ2-7	-	TRBD1	TRBV5-1	ASSPIPWGQGSEQY
TRBJ2-2	-	TRBD1	TRBV5-1	ASSEDRGLTGELF
TRBJ1-1	-	TRBD1	TRBV18	ASSRDRGLNTEAF
TRBJ2-5	-	-	TRBV3-1/TRBV3-2	ASSQEGLGRETQY
TRBJ1-1	-	TRBD1	TRBV5-6	ASSRDRSGAF
TRBJ1-5	-	TRBD1	TRBV30	AWSITGARQPQH
TRBJ1-4	-	-	TRBV3-1/TRBV3-2	ASSQGSGYANEKLF
TRBJ2-7	-	-	TRBV9	ASSVGPPPREQY
TRBJ1-2	-	TRBD1	TRBV6-2/TRBV6-3	ASSYGGTVYGYT
TRBJ2-3	-	TRBD2	TRBV7-9	ASSSELSGGANTQY
TRBJ1-2	few	-	TRBV19	ATWTALYGYT
TRBJ1-1	-	TRBD1	TRBV27	ASSTGGFTEAF
TRBJ2-7	-	TRBD2	TRBV20-1	SASSGSSYEQY
TRBJ1-1	-	-	TRBV29-1	SVEESAGTNAF
TRBJ2-3	once	-	TRBV5-1	ASSLAGLGTDTQY
TRBJ2-5	-	TRBD2	TRBV7-9	ASSSWTSGGKETQY
TRBJ1-5	-	-	TRBV7-2	ASRSQGNQPQH
TRBJ1-1	once	-	TRBV2	ASSEAENTEAF